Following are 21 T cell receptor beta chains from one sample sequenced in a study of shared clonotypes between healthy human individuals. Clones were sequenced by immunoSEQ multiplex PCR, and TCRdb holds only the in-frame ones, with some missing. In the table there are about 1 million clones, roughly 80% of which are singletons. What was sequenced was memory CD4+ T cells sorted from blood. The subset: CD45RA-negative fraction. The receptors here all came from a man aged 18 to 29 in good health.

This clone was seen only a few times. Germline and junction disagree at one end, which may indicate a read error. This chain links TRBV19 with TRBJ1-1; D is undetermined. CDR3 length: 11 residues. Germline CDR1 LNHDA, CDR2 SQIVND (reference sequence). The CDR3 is CASSRGGSPLF. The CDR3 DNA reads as TGTGCCAGTAGTAGAGGCGGCAGTCCCCTTTTT.

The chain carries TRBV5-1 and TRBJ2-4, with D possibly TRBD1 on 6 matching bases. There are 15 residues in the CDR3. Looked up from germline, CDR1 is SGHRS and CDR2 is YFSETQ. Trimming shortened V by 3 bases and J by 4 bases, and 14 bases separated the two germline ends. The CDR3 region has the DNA TGCGCCAGCAGCTCGGACAGCAAAACTAAAAACATTCAGTACTTC. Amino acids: CASSSDSKTKNIQYF.

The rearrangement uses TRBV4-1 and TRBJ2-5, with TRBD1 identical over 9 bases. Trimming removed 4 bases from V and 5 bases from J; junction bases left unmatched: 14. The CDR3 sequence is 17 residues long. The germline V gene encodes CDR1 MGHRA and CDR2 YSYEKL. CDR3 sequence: CASSPGQGSTSMETQYF. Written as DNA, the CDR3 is TGCGCCAGCAGCCCAGGACAGGGGAGTACTTCAATGGAGACCCAGTACTTC.

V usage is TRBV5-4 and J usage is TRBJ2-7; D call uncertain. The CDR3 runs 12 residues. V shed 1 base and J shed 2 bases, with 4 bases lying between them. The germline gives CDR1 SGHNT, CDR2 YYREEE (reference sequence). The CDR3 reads CASSLRTYEQYF. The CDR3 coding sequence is TGTGCCAGCAGCTTGAGGACCTACGAGCAGTACTTC.

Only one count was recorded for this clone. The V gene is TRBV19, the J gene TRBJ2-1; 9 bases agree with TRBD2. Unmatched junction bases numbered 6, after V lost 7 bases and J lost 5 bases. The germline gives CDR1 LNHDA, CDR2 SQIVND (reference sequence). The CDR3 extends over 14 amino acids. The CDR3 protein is CASNGGRADNEQFF. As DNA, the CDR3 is TGTGCCAGTAACGGCGGGAGGGCGGACAATGAGCAGTTCTTC.

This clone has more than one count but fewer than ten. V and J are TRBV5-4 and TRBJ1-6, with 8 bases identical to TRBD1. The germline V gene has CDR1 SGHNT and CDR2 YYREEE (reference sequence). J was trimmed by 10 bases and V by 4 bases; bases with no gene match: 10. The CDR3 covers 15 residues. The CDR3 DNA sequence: TGTGCCAGCAGCACCAAGGACAGGGAGCTCTCACCCCTCCACTTT. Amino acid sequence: CASSTKDRELSPLHF.

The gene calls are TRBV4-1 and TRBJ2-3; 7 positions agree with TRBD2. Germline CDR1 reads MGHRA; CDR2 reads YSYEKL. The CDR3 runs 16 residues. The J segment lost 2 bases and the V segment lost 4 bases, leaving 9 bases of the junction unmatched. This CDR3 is CASSPKGLAVTDTQYF. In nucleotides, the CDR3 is TGCGCCAGCAGCCCAAAAGGTCTAGCGGTCACAGATACGCAGTATTTT.

CDR3 loop: CASSTWGFSGNTIYF. The CDR3 DNA follows: TGTGCCAGCAGCACATGGGGTTTCTCTGGAAACACCATATATTTT. The chain joins TRBV7-8 to TRBJ1-3; D is unresolved. Germline V gene lookup returns CDR1 SGHVS and CDR2 FQNEAQ. Trimming cost V 5 bases and J 0 bases, with 11 bases left between them. The CDR3 runs 15 residues.

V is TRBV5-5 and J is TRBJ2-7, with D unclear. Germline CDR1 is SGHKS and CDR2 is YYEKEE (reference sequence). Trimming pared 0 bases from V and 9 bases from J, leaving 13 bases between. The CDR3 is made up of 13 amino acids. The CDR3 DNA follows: TGTGCCAGCAGCTTGGGGCCGGAAGGTGGGCAGTACTTC. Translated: CASSLGPEGGQYF.

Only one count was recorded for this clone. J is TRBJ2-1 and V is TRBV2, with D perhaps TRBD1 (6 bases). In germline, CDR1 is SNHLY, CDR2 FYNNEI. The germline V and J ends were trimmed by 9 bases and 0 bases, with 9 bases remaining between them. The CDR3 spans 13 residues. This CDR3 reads CASQGSSYNEQFF. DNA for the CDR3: TGTGCCAGTCAGGGGAGCTCCTACAATGAGCAGTTCTTC.

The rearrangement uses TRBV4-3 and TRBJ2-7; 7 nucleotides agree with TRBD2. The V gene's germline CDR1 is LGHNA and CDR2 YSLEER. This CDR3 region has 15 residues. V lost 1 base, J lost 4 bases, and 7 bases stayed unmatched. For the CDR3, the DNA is TGCGCCAGCAGCCAAGGCACTAGCGCTGGGTACGAGCAGTACTTC. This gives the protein CASSQGTSAGYEQYF.

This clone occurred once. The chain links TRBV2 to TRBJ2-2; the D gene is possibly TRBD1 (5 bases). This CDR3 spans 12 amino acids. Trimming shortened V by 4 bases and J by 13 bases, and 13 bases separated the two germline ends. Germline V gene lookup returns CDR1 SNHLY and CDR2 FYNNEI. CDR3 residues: CASSVTEISLFF. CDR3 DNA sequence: TGTGCCAGCAGTGTGACAGAGATTTCGCTGTTTTTT.

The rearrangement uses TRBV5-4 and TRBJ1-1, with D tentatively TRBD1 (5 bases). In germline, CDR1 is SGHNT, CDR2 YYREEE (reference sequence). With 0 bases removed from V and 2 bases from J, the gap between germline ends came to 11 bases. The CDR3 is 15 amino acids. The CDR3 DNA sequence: TGTGCCAGCAGCTTGGCGGGCAGGGAAAACACTGAAGCTTTCTTT. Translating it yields CASSLAGRENTEAFF.

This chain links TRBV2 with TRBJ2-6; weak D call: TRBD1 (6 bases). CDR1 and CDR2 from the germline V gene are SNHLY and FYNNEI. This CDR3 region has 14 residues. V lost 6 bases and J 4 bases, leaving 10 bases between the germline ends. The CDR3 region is CASSGQQGANVLTF. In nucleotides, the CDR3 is TGTGCCAGCAGCGGACAGCAAGGGGCCAACGTCCTGACTTTC.

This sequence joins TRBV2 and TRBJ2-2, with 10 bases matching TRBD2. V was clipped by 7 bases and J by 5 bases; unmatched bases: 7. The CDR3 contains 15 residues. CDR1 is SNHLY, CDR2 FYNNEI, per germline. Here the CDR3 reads CASNLLAGKTGELFF. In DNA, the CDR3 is TGTGCCAGCAATCTACTAGCGGGAAAAACCGGGGAGCTGTTTTTT.

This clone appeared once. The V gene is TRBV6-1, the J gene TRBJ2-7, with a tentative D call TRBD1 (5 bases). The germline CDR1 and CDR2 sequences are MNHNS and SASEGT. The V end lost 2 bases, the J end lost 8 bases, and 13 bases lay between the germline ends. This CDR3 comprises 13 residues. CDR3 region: CASSEPTVQKQYF. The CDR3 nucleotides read TGTGCCAGCAGTGAACCGACAGTTCAGAAGCAGTACTTC.

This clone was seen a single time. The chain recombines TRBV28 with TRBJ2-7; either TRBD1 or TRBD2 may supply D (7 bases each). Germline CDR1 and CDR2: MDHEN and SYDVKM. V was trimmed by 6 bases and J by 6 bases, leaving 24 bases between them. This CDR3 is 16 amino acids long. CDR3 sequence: CASRPEGGGRSLEQYF. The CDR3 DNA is TGTGCCAGCAGGCCCGAAGGGGGCGGGAGAAGCCTCGAGCAGTACTTC.

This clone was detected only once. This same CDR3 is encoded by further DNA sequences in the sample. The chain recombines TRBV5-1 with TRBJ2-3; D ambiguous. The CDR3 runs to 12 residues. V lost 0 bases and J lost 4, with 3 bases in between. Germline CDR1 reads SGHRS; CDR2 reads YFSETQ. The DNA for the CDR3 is TGCGCCAGCAGCTTGGCATCAGATACGCAGTATTTT. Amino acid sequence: CASSLASDTQYF.

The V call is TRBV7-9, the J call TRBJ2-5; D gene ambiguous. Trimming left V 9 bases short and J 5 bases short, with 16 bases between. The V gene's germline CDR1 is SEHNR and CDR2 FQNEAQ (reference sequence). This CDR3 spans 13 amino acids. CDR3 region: CASVRGRMETQYF. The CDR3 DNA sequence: TGTGCCAGTGTTAGAGGTAGGATGGAGACCCAGTACTTC.

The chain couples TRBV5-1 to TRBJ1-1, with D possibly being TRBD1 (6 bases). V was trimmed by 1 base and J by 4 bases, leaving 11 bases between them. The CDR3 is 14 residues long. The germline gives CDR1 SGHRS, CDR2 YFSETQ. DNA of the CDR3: TGCGCCAGCAGCTTGTCACAGGGTGGCACTGAAGCTTTCTTT. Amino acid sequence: CASSLSQGGTEAFF.

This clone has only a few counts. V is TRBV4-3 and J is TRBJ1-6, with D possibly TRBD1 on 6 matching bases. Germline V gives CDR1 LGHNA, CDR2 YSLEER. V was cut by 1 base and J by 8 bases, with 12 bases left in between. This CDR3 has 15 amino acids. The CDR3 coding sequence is TGCGCCAGCAGCCAAGTAGCACAGGGACATTCACCCCTCCACTTT. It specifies CASSQVAQGHSPLHF.